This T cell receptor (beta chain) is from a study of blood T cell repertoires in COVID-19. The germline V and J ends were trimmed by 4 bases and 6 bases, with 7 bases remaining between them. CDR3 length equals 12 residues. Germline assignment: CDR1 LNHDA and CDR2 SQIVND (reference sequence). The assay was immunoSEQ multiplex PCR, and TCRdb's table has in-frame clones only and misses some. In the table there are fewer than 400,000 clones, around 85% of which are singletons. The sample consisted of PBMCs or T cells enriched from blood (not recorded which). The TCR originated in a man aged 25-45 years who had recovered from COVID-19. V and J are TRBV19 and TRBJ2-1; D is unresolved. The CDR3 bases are TGTGCCAGTAGTACCCGGAGCAATGAGCAGTTCTTC. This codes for CASSTRSNEQFF. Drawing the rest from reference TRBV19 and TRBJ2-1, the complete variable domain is DGGITQSPKYLFRKEGQNVTLSCEQNLNHDAMYWYRQDPGQGLRLIYYSQIVNDFQKGDIAEGYSVSREKKESFPLTVTSAQKNPTAFYLCASSTRSNEQFFGPGTRLTVL.